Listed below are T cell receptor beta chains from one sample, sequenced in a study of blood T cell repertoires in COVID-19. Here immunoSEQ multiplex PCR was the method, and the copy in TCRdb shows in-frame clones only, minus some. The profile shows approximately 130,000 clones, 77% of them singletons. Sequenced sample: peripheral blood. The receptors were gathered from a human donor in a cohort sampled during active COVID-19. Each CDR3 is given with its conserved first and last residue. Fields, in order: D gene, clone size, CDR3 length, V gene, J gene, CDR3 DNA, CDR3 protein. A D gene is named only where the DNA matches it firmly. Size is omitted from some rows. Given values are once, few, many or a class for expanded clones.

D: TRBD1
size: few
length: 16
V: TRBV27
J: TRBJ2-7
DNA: TGTGCCAGCAGTGTGGGACAGGGGGACCCTAACTACGAGCAGTACTTC
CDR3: CASSVGQGDPNYEQYF

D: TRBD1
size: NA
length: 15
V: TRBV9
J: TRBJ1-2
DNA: TGTGCCAGCAGGGGAGAGCAGACAGGGGGATATGGCTACACCTTC
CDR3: CASRGEQTGGYGYTF

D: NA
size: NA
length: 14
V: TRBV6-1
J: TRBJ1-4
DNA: TGTGCCAGCAGTGAAGGCCAACTCGTTGAAAAACTGTTTTTT
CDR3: CASSEGQLVEKLFF

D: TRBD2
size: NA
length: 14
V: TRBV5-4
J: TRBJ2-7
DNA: TGTGCCAGCAGCCAGGGACTAGCGTTGTACGAGCAGTACTTC
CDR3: CASSQGLALYEQYF

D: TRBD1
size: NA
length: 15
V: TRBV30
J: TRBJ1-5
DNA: TGTGCCTGGTCACCCGGGACAGGGCGCAATCAGCCCCAGCATTTT
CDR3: CAWSPGTGRNQPQHF

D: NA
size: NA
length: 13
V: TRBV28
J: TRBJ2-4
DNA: TGTGCCAGCAGTTTAGGGGCAGGAAACATTCAGTACTTC
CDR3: CASSLGAGNIQYF

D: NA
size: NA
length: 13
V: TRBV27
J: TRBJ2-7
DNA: TGTGCCAGCAGTTTAACGGACAGCTACGAGCAGTACTTC
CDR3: CASSLTDSYEQYF

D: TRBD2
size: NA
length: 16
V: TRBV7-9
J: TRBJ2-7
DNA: TGTGCCAGCACCAGCCGGCCTAGCGGGATTTCCTACGAGCAGTACTTC
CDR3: CASTSRPSGISYEQYF

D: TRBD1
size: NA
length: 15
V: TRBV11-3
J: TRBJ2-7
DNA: TGTGCCAGCAGCCTCGACAGGGGACAGTTTTACGAGCAGTACTTC
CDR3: CASSLDRGQFYEQYF

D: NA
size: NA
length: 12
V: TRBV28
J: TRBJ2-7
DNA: TGTGCCAGCAGGGCAGCGCATTACGAGCAGTACTTC
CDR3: CASRAAHYEQYF

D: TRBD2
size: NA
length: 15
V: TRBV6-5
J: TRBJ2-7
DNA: TGTGCCAGCAGTTACGTTTCTAGCGGGAGTTACGAGCAGTACTTC
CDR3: CASSYVSSGSYEQYF

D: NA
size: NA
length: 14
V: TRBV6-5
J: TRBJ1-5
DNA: TGTGCCAGCGTCGAGGGCTTGGTAGGACAGCCCCAGCATTTT
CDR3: CASVEGLVGQPQHF

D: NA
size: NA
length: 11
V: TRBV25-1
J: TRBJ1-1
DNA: TGTGCCAGCAGTGATGTGGGAGCAGCTTTCTTT
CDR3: CASSDVGAAFF

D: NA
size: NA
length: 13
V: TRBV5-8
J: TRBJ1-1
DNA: TGTGCCAGCAGCTTGACGGAGCTGGCTGAAGCTTTCTTT
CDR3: CASSLTELAEAFF

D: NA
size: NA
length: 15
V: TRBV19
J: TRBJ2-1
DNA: TGTGCCAGTAGTTGGGGTCAGGTCGGGGTCAATGAGCAGTTCTTC
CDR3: CASSWGQVGVNEQFF

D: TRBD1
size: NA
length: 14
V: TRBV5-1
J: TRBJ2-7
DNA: TGCGCCAGCAGCTACGACAGGGAAGACTACGAGCAGTACTTC
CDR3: CASSYDREDYEQYF

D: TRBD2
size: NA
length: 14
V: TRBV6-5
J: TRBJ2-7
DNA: TGTGCCAGCAGATACCGGGGGGGCCGCGGCGAGCAGTACTTC
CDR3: CASRYRGGRGEQYF

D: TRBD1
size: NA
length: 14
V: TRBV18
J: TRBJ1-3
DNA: TGTGCCAGCCAGGGGGTGACCTCTGGAAACACCATATATTTT
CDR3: CASQGVTSGNTIYF

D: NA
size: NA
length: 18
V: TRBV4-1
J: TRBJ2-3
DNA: TGCGCCAGCAGCCAAGATGAGGACACGCGCCTTTCCACAGATACGCAGTATTTT
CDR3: CASSQDEDTRLSTDTQYF

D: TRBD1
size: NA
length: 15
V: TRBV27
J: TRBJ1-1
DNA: TGTGCCAGCAGGAAATCACTGACAGGGGGTACTGAAGCTTTCTTT
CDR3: CASRKSLTGGTEAFF

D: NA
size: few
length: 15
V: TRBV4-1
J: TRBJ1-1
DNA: TGCGCCAGCAGCCTGGAGAAAGGACTGGGCACTGAAGCTTTCTTT
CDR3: CASSLEKGLGTEAFF

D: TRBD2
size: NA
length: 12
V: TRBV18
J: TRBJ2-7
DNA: TGTGCCAGCTCACACGGGAGGTACGAGCAGTACTTC
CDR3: CASSHGRYEQYF

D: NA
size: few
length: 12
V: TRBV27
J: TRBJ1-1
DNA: TGTGCCAGCAGTAGCGCGAACACTGAAGCTTTCTTT
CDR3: CASSSANTEAFF

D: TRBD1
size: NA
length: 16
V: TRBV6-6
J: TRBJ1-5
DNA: TGTGCCAGCACCACCCGGGACAGGGTGGGCAATCAGCCCCAGCATTTT
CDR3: CASTTRDRVGNQPQHF

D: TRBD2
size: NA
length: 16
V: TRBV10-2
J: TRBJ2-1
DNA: TGCGCCAGCAGTGAGCCCCTAGCGGGGGGGCGAAATGAGCAGTTCTTC
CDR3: CASSEPLAGGRNEQFF

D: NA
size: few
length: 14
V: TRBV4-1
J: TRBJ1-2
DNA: TGCGCCAGCAGCCAAGACGCAGGGAACTATGGCTACACCTTC
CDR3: CASSQDAGNYGYTF

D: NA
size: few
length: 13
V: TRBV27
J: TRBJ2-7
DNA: TGTGCCAGCAGTTTAACCCCAGCGTACGAGCAGTACTTC
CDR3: CASSLTPAYEQYF

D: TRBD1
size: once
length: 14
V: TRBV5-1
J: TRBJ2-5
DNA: TGCGCCAGCAGCGTGGGACAGGGGCAAGAGACCCAGTACTTC
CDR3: CASSVGQGQETQYF

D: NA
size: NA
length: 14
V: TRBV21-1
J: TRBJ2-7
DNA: TGTGCCAGCAACTTCTCGGGATTACCTTACGAGCAGTACTTC
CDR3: CASNFSGLPYEQYF

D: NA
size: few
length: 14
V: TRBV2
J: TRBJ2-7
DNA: TGTGCCAGCAGTTCGAGCGGGACAATCTACGAGCAGTACTTC
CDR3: CASSSSGTIYEQYF

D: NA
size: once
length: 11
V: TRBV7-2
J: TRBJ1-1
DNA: TGTGCCAGCAGCTTAACGGGGGAAGCTTTCTTT
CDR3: CASSLTGEAFF

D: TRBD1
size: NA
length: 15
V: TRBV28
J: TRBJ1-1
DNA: TGTGCCAGCAGCGACGGACAGGGCTTCTACACTGAAGCTTTCTTT
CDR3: CASSDGQGFYTEAFF

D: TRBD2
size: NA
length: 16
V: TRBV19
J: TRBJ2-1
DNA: TGTGCCAGTAGTCCGGGACTAGCGGGGCTATACAATGAGCAGTTCTTC
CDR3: CASSPGLAGLYNEQFF

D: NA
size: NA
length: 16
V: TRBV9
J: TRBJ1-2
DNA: TGTGCCAGCAGCGTAGACAGGGATACCTCCAACTATGGCTACACCTTC
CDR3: CASSVDRDTSNYGYTF

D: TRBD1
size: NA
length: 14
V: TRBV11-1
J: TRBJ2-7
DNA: TGTGCCAGCAGTTCCGGACAGGGAGCCTACGAGCAGTACTTC
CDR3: CASSSGQGAYEQYF

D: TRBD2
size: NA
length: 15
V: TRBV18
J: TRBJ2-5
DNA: TGTGCCAGCTCACCAGGACTAGCGGGAGAGGAGACCCAGTACTTC
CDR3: CASSPGLAGEETQYF

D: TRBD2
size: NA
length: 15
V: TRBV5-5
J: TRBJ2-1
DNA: TGTGCCAGCAGCTTGACTAGCGGGTCTTACAATGAGCAGTTCTTC
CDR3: CASSLTSGSYNEQFF

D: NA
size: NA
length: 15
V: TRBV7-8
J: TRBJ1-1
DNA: TGTGCCAGCAGTTTAATCTCCGGGGGGAACACTGAAGCTTTCTTT
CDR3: CASSLISGGNTEAFF

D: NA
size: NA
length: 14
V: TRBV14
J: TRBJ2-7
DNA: TGTGCCAGCAGCCCGGGACTTTTACGACACGAGCAGTACTTC
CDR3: CASSPGLLRHEQYF

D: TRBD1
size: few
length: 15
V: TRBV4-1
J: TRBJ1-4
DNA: TGCGCCAGCAGCCGCACCGGGACAGCTAATGAAAAACTGTTTTTT
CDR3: CASSRTGTANEKLFF

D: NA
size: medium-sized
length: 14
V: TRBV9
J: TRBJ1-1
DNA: TGTGCCAGCAGCGTATCAGATACCGGGACTGAAGCTTTCTTT
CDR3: CASSVSDTGTEAFF

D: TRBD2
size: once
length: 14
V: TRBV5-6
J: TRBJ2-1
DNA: TGTGCCAGCAACGCGGCGGGAGGGCCCCATGAGCAGTTCTTC
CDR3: CASNAAGGPHEQFF

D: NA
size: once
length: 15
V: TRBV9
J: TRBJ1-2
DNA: TGTGCCAGCAGCGTGGAGGGGGGGTTCGGCTATGGCTACACCTTC
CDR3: CASSVEGGFGYGYTF

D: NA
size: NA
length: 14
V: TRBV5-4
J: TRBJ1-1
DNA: TGTGCCAGCAGCTTCCTCGCAGGGGAGCCTGAAGCTTTCTTT
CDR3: CASSFLAGEPEAFF

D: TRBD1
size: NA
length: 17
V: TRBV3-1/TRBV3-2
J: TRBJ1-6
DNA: TGTGCCAGCAGCCTCGGAACCCCGGGACAGTATAATTCACCCCTCCACTTT
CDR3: CASSLGTPGQYNSPLHF

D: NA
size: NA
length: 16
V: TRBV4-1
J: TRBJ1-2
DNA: TGCGCCAGCAGCCAAGTGGGAGGGACGGCTAACTATGGCTACACCTTC
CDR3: CASSQVGGTANYGYTF

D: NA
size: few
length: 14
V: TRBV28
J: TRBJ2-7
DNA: TGTGCCAGCAGTCCTCCTGGGGCATCGTACGAGCAGTACTTC
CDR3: CASSPPGASYEQYF

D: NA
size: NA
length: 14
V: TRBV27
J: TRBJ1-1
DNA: TGTGCCAGCAGTTTGGGGGGGCCCAACACTGAAGCTTTCTTT
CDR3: CASSLGGPNTEAFF

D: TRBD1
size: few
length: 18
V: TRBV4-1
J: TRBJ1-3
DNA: TGCGCCAGCAGCCAAGAGGGACAGGGAATGACCTCTGGAAACACCATATATTTT
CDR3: CASSQEGQGMTSGNTIYF

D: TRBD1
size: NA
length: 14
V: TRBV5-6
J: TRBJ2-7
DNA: TGTGCCAGCAGCTTGGGACAGGGGGCTTACGAGCAGTACTTC
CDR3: CASSLGQGAYEQYF

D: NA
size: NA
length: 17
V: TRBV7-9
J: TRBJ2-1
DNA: TGTGCCAGCAGCTTCTCGACGAGGCGGGACTCCTACAATGAGCAGTTCTTC
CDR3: CASSFSTRRDSYNEQFF